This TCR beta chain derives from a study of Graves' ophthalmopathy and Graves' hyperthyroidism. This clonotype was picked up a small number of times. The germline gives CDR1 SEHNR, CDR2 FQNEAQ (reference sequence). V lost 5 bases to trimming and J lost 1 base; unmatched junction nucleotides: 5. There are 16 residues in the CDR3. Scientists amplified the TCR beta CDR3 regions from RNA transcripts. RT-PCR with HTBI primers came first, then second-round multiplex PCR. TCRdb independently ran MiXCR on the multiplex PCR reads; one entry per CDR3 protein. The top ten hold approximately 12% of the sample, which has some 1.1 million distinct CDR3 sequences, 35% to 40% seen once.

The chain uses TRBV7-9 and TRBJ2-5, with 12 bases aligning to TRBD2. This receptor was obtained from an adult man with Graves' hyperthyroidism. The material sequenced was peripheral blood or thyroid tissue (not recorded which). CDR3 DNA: TGTGCCAGCAGCCCTCCACTAGCGGGGGGCCAAGAGACCCAGTACTTC. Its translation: CASSPPLAGGQETQYF.